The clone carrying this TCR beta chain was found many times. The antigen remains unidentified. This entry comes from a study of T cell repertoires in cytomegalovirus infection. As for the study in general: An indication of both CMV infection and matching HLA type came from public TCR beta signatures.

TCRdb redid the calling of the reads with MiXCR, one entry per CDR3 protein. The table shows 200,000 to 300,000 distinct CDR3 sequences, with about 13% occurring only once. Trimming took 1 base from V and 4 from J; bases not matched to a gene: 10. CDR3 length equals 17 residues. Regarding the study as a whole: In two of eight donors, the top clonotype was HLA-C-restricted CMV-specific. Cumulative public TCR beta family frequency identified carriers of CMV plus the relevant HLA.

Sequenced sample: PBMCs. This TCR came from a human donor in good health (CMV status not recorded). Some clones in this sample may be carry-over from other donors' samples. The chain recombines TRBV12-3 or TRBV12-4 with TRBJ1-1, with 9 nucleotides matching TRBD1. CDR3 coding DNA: TGTGCCAGCAGTTTAGAATCCCGACAGGGGGAAATCACTGAAGCTTTCTTT. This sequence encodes CASSLESRQGEITEAFF.